These T cell receptor beta chains were read from a single sample in a study of control samples from healthy donors and cancer patients. Data came from immunoSEQ multiplex PCR; TCRdb stores just in-frame clones and leaves some out. The table records approximately 100,000 clones, approximately 90% of them present only once. Material: blood. These receptors all come from a woman between 45 and 60 years old in good health. The CDR3 runs from the conserved cysteine through the conserved F or W. The order of the fields is D gene, clone size, V gene, J gene, CDR3 protein, CDR3 DNA. A D gene is named only where the DNA matches it firmly. The size entry is marked missing in some rows and otherwise reads once, few, many or a size class.

D gene: .; clone size: .; V gene: TRBV29-1; J gene: TRBJ2-7; CDR3 protein: CSVFWEYEQYF; CDR3 DNA: TGCAGCGTTTTTTGGGAATACGAGCAGTACTTC
D gene: TRBD2; clone size: .; V gene: TRBV7-2; J gene: TRBJ2-1; CDR3 protein: CASSLYFAGAYNEQFF; CDR3 DNA: TGTGCCAGCAGCTTGTATTTTGCGGGAGCTTACAATGAGCAGTTCTTC
D gene: TRBD1; clone size: few; V gene: TRBV29-1; J gene: TRBJ1-6; CDR3 protein: CSARTGGASPLHF; CDR3 DNA: TGCAGCGCCCGGACAGGGGGAGCTTCACCCCTCCACTTT
D gene: .; clone size: .; V gene: TRBV3-1/TRBV3-2; J gene: TRBJ2-3; CDR3 protein: CASSQELGAGTDTQYF; CDR3 DNA: TGTGCCAGCAGCCAAGAACTGGGGGCAGGCACAGATACGCAGTATTTT
D gene: TRBD1; clone size: .; V gene: TRBV6-6; J gene: TRBJ2-7; CDR3 protein: CASSPPTGGSREQYF; CDR3 DNA: TGTGCCAGCAGCCCACCTACAGGGGGTTCTAGAGAGCAGTACTTC
D gene: TRBD1; clone size: once; V gene: TRBV7-3; J gene: TRBJ2-1; CDR3 protein: CASSLGQGTWNEQFF; CDR3 DNA: TGTGCCAGCAGCCTCGGACAGGGAACCTGGAATGAGCAGTTCTTC
D gene: TRBD1; clone size: .; V gene: TRBV5-1; J gene: TRBJ1-3; CDR3 protein: CASSQRQGAGNTIYF; CDR3 DNA: TGCGCCAGCAGCCAACGACAGGGGGCTGGAAACACCATATATTTT
D gene: .; clone size: few; V gene: TRBV4-3; J gene: TRBJ1-2; CDR3 protein: CASSQERRARGYTF; CDR3 DNA: TGCGCCAGCAGCCAAGAACGTCGGGCCAGAGGCTACACCTTC
D gene: TRBD2; clone size: .; V gene: TRBV27; J gene: TRBJ2-7; CDR3 protein: CASSTLAGVHEQYF; CDR3 DNA: TGTGCCAGCTCCACCCTAGCGGGGGTCCACGAGCAGTACTTC
D gene: TRBD2; clone size: few; V gene: TRBV15; J gene: TRBJ2-3; CDR3 protein: CATSVAGGITDTQYF; CDR3 DNA: TGTGCCACCAGCGTCGCGGGAGGAATCACAGATACGCAGTATTTT
D gene: .; clone size: once; V gene: TRBV7-2; J gene: TRBJ2-1; CDR3 protein: CASSLARVRSEQFF; CDR3 DNA: TGTGCCAGCAGCTTAGCCCGGGTACGTTCTGAGCAGTTCTTC
D gene: .; clone size: .; V gene: TRBV24-1; J gene: TRBJ1-1; CDR3 protein: CATSEGFGNTEAFF; CDR3 DNA: TGTGCCACCAGTGAGGGATTTGGGAACACTGAAGCTTTCTTT
D gene: .; clone size: .; V gene: TRBV18; J gene: TRBJ1-1; CDR3 protein: CASSPRTVFIPNTEAFF; CDR3 DNA: TGTGCCAGCTCACCTAGGACAGTTTTCATTCCGAACACTGAAGCTTTCTTT
D gene: TRBD1; clone size: .; V gene: TRBV5-4; J gene: TRBJ1-1; CDR3 protein: CASSLEGTVNTEAFF; CDR3 DNA: TGTGCCAGCAGCTTGGAAGGGACAGTGAACACTGAAGCTTTCTTT
D gene: TRBD2; clone size: .; V gene: TRBV5-1; J gene: TRBJ2-5; CDR3 protein: CASSPRLRGWQETQYF; CDR3 DNA: TGCGCCAGCAGCCCGAGGTTGCGGGGGTGGCAAGAGACCCAGTACTTC
D gene: TRBD2; clone size: .; V gene: TRBV2; J gene: TRBJ2-4; CDR3 protein: CASMERGTQNIQYF; CDR3 DNA: TGTGCCAGCATGGAGCGGGGGACACAAAACATTCAGTACTTC
D gene: .; clone size: .; V gene: TRBV11-2; J gene: TRBJ1-1; CDR3 protein: CASSFNWAEAFF; CDR3 DNA: TGTGCCAGCAGCTTCAACTGGGCTGAAGCTTTCTTT
D gene: .; clone size: .; V gene: TRBV6-5; J gene: TRBJ1-4; CDR3 protein: CASSPNIQEKLFF; CDR3 DNA: TGTGCCAGCAGTCCCAATATCCAGGAAAAACTGTTTTTT
D gene: TRBD1; clone size: .; V gene: TRBV6-5; J gene: TRBJ2-7; CDR3 protein: CASSRTGAYEQYF; CDR3 DNA: TGTGCCAGCAGTCGGACAGGAGCCTACGAGCAGTACTTC
D gene: TRBD1; clone size: .; V gene: TRBV6-4; J gene: TRBJ2-3; CDR3 protein: CASSLQGADTQYF; CDR3 DNA: TGTGCCAGCAGTCTCCAGGGGGCAGATACGCAGTATTTT
D gene: .; clone size: .; V gene: TRBV27; J gene: TRBJ2-2; CDR3 protein: CASSLFQGGGTGELFF; CDR3 DNA: TGTGCCAGCAGTTTATTCCAGGGCGGTGGCACCGGGGAGCTGTTTTTT
D gene: TRBD1; clone size: .; V gene: TRBV6-5; J gene: TRBJ1-1; CDR3 protein: CASSYIQGKNTEAFF; CDR3 DNA: TGTGCCAGCAGTTACATACAGGGGAAGAACACTGAAGCTTTCTTT